The TCR beta chain under discussion was sequenced for a study of OX40 agonist ivuxolimab in advanced cancers. Some background on the complete study: Ivuxolimab was a fully human IgG2 agonistic monoclonal antibody targeting the costimulatory receptor OX40 (CD134). The paper reports the monotherapy dose-escalation portion (N ≈ 50 patients) of the phase I ivuxolimab trial. Intravenous ivuxolimab was administered to patients every 2 weeks at six dose levels: 0.01, 0.1, 0.3, 1.5, 3 and 10 mg/kg. Three dose-escalation patients achieved partial responses, one with hepatocellular carcinoma and two with cutaneous melanoma. Prior anti-PD-1, anti-PD-L1 or anti-CTLA-4 therapy was permitted, and checkpoint inhibitors had been received by under 50% of dose-escalation patients. In the dose-escalation cohort, more than 80% of patients were male, and the mean age was around 65 years with a range of about 20 to 79. Peripheral TCRbeta sequencing aimed to test whether ivuxolimab altered TCR sequence diversity and caused clonal T-cell expansion. Among the approximately 50 dose-escalation patients, about 19 had hepatocellular carcinoma, around 15 melanoma, 9 renal cell carcinoma and 9 head and neck cancer.

General conclusions and limits of the study: The antigen specificity of the peripheral T cells that underwent clonal expansion was not determined. After ivuxolimab, expanded clones were on average more numerous among CD8+ T cells than among CD4+ T cells. Clonal expansion of both CD4+ and CD8+ blood T cells was observed from baseline to week 6 at doses 0.1 to 3.0 mg/kg. In partial responders in the 0.1-3.0 mg/kg groups, normalized peripheral clonal expansion was found to be among the lowest, especially among CD8+ T cells. Low levels of normalized T-cell clonal expansion were also shown by some nonresponding patients.

The germline V gene provides CDR1 SQVTM and CDR2 ANQGSEA. V is trimmed back by 3 bases and J by 7 bases, and the junction contains 6 bases that no gene match accounts for. The CDR3, from cysteine to phenylalanine, totals 13 residues. CDR3 DNA only is kept here, 39 bases in frame from base 1. Patients with a history of autoimmune disease or receiving systemic immunosuppression were excluded from the trial. In every dose cohort, peripheral blood was drawn for TCR sequencing at baseline, cycle 4 day 1, and cycle 7 day 1. Samples were obtained from an open-label, multicenter, first-in-human phase I dose-escalation trial of ivuxolimab. The trial enrolled adults with locally advanced or metastatic head and neck squamous cell, hepatocellular, melanoma or renal cell carcinoma. CD4+ and CD8+ T cells were sorted separately from peripheral blood before TCR sequencing. For sequencing of the TCRbeta CDR3 region, genomic DNA was extracted from the sorted cells. The immunoSEQ Assay was used to sequence the TCRbeta CDR3 regions. The table comes from immuneACCESS by way of TCRdb, which keeps in-frame sequences with V and J called. Part of the clones is missing from these tables; in studies checked, under half for an unresolved V gene and the rest for unknown reasons. Present in this sample are tens of thousands of clones, approximately 85% of which were seen just once. 0.42% of the sample goes to the ten largest clones.

About this clone: Its antigen is unknown. Base-call qualities are not available, and no considerably larger clone is one nucleotide away.

This receptor was identified in an adult with an advanced solid tumor such as melanoma, head and neck, liver or kidney cancer. The sample in question was CD4+ or CD8+ T cells sorted from blood, obtained in a trial of the OX40 agonist ivuxolimab. The sequence is built from TRBV29-1 and TRBJ2-7; TRBD2 agrees with 10 junctional bases. CDR3 loop: CSVELAGVGEQYF. The DNA sequence is given as TGCAGCGTTGAGCTAGCGGGAGTGGGGGAGCAGTACTTC.